These 15 T cell receptor beta chains were sequenced from one sample in a study of response to subunit inactivated influenza vaccine. TCRdb reprocessed the RT-PCR reads via MiXCR and lists one record per CDR3 protein. Found here are around 710,000 distinct CDR3 sequences, 11% to 15% of them singletons; the top ten hold 6% to 7%. This material consisted of PBMCs from blood, taken 14 to 15 days before vaccination. The receptor set was obtained from a man aged 50-60 years who received an inactivated influenza vaccine.

This clonotype was seen more than once but under ten times. The chain uses TRBV7-2 and TRBJ2-5, with a weak D call TRBD1 (6 bases). The CDR3 contains 16 residues. CDR1 and CDR2 from the germline V gene are SGHTA and FQGNSA. V gave up 1 base and J gave up 2 bases, with 14 bases separating them. The CDR3 nucleotides are TGTGCCAGCAGCTTAGTCTGGGGGCGCCTACAAGAGACCCAGTACTTC. It is translated as CASSLVWGRLQETQYF.

This clonotype was seen a few times. The chain employs TRBV29-1 and TRBJ1-1; D remains unclear. CDR3 length: 11 amino acids. V was cut by 3 bases and J by 7 bases, with 9 bases left in between. Germline CDR1 and CDR2: SQVTM and ANQGSEA. DNA for the CDR3: TGCAGCGTTGATAGGAAAGGTGAAGCTTTCTTT. Translating it yields CSVDRKGEAFF.

The chain carries TRBV6-1 and TRBJ2-3; D may be TRBD2 (6 bases). Trimming took off 3 bases at V and 7 bases at J, with 14 bases between the two ends. The CDR3 has 14 amino acids. Germline CDR1 MNHNS, CDR2 SASEGT. The CDR3 coding sequence is TGTGCCAGCAGTGATTCCATCCGGGGGTATACGCAGTATTTT. This sequence encodes CASSDSIRGYTQYF.

This clonotype was found a few times. This chain joins TRBV7-9 and TRBJ1-4; D remains ambiguous. The CDR3 contains 12 residues. V was pared by 3 bases and J by 8 bases, with 7 bases between. Per the germline V gene, CDR1 is SEHNR and CDR2 is FQNEAQ (reference sequence). The CDR3 DNA is TGTGCCAGCAGCTTCCAGGACGAAAAACTGTTTTTT. As protein: CASSFQDEKLFF.

The V gene is TRBV4-1, the J gene TRBJ2-1; D gene uncertain. The CDR3 contains 12 residues. CDR1 and CDR2 (germline): MGHRA, YSYEKL. V lost 0 bases and J lost 8, with 5 bases in between. CDR3 amino acids: CASSQDYDEQFF. DNA of the CDR3: TGCGCCAGCAGCCAAGATTACGATGAGCAGTTCTTC.

The chain joins TRBV7-9 to TRBJ2-1; D is undetermined. Germline values: CDR1 SEHNR, CDR2 FQNEAQ (reference sequence). Trimming pared 1 base from V and 6 bases from J, leaving 7 bases between. This CDR3 has 13 amino acids. As DNA, the CDR3 is TGTGCCAGCAGCTTAGGCATGGTCAATGAGCAGTTCTTC. As protein: CASSLGMVNEQFF.

The rearrangement uses TRBV24-1 and TRBJ2-5; 10 bases are a match to TRBD1. The CDR3 sequence is 15 residues long. V trimming: 10 bases; J trimming: 0 bases; junction bases outside the gene matches: 7. Germline-derived CDR1 and CDR2 are KGHDR and SFDVKD. The CDR3 here is CATHAGTGDQETQYF. Written as DNA, the CDR3 is TGTGCCACTCATGCCGGGACAGGGGACCAAGAGACCCAGTACTTC.

This clonotype has more than one count but fewer than ten. The V call is TRBV27, the J call TRBJ2-1, with 12 bases that match TRBD2. This CDR3 comprises 17 residues. V lost 6 bases and J lost 3; bases outside the gene matches: 9. Germline V gene lookup returns CDR1 MNHEY and CDR2 SMNVEV (reference sequence). CDR3 coding DNA: TGTGCCAGCAGCCAAACCCTAGCGGGGGGGCGCTACAATGAGCAGTTCTTC. Its translation is CASSQTLAGGRYNEQFF.

With respect to this clonotype: One base away lies a much larger clone, so this may be a sequencing read error. In nucleotides, the CDR3 is TGTGTCAGCAGCTTAGCGCTCGCTACCGGGGAGCTGTTTTTT. Its translation: CVSSLALATGELFF. The rearrangement joins TRBV7-2 to TRBJ2-2; weak D call: TRBD2 (5 bases). The CDR3 has 14 amino acids. The germline CDR1 and CDR2 sequences are SGHTA and FQGNSA. The full variable domain, rest sourced from reference TRBV7-2 and TRBJ2-2, is GAGVSQSPSNKVTEKGKDVELRCDPISGHTALYWYRQSLGQGLEFLIYFQGNSAPDKSGLPSDRFSAERTGGSVSTLTIQRTQQEDSAVYLCVSSLALATGELFFGEGSRLTVL.

This chain joins TRBV20-1 and TRBJ2-1; 12 positions match TRBD2. J was trimmed by 7 bases and V by 6 bases; bases with no gene match: 4. Germline CDR1 is DFQATT and CDR2 is SNEGSKA (reference sequence). CDR3 length: 13 residues. Written as DNA, the CDR3 is TGCAGTGCGCTAGCGGGAGGGGGGAATGAGCAGTTCTTC. The encoded protein is CSALAGGGNEQFF.

This clonotype was counted a few times. The chain uses TRBV20-1 and TRBJ2-5; D remains ambiguous. The CDR3 runs to 14 residues. The ends were cut back, 6 bases at V and 1 base at J, with 15 bases in the middle. Germline V gives CDR1 DFQATT, CDR2 SNEGSKA (reference sequence). The CDR3 DNA reads TGCAGTGCAAACCTCCTCCAGAGCCAAGAGACCCAGTACTTC. It translates to CSANLLQSQETQYF.

This clonotype was observed at least ten times. V and J are TRBV18 and TRBJ2-1, with D unresolved. The CDR3 spans 12 residues. Germline V lookup: CDR1 KGHSH, CDR2 LQKENI. The V end lost 1 base, the J end lost 10 bases, and 8 bases lay between the germline ends. This CDR3 is CASSPRLAEQFF. Written as DNA, the CDR3 is TGTGCCAGCTCACCACGTTTGGCGGAGCAGTTCTTC.

The CDR3 loop reads CASSLAKGQAYEQYF. The CDR3 nucleotides are TGTGCCAGCAGCTTAGCGAAAGGACAAGCCTACGAGCAGTACTTC. J is TRBJ2-7 and V is TRBV7-9; tentative D call: TRBD1 (5 bases). The germline CDR1 and CDR2 sequences are SEHNR and FQNEAQ (reference sequence). With 0 bases removed from V and 2 bases from J, the gap between germline ends came to 11 bases. CDR3 length: 15 amino acids.

In its sample, this clonotype was seen a few times. V and J are TRBV7-8 and TRBJ1-5, with 8 bases identical to TRBD1. J gave up 0 bases and V 5 bases, and 12 bases lay outside the gene matches. The CDR3 contains 18 residues. Germline CDR1 reads SGHVS; CDR2 reads FQNEAQ. CDR3 bases: TGTGCCAGCAGCGCAGGCAGGCAGGGGGCTTATAGCAATCAGCCCCAGCATTTT. This sequence encodes CASSAGRQGAYSNQPQHF.

This clonotype was seen a few times. The V gene is TRBV28, the J gene TRBJ2-3; 7 bases align to TRBD2. Unmatched junction bases numbered 8, after V lost 6 bases and J lost 2 bases. This CDR3 is built from 15 residues. Looked up from germline, CDR1 is MDHEN and CDR2 is SYDVKM. CDR3 DNA: TGTGCCAGCAGCGCCGGCAGCGGGGTCACAGATACGCAGTATTTT. Its protein product is CASSAGSGVTDTQYF.